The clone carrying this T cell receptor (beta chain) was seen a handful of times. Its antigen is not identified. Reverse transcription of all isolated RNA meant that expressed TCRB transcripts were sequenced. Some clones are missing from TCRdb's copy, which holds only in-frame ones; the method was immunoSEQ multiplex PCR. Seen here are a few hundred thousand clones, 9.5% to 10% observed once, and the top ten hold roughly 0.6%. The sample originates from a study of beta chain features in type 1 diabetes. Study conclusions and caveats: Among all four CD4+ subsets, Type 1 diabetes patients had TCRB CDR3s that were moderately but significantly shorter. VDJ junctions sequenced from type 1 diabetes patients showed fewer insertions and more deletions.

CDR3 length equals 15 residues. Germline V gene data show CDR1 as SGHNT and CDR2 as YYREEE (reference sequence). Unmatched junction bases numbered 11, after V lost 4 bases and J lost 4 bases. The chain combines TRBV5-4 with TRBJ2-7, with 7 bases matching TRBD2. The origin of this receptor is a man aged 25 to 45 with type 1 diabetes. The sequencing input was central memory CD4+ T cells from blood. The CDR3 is CASSASHSGSYEQYF. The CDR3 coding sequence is TGTGCCAGCAGCGCATCCCATAGCGGGTCGTACGAGCAGTACTTC.